This is a list of T cell receptor beta chains from one sample in a study of CD8 T cells in Susac syndrome. TCRdb passed the immunoSEQ multiplex PCR reads through MiXCR, listing each CDR3 protein once. In the table there are about 180,000 distinct CDR3 sequences, just under 95% of which are singletons. Material: CD4+ T cells from PBMCs. These receptors all stem from a human donor with Susac syndrome. CDR3s include the opening cysteine and the closing phenylalanine or tryptophan. The D gene is left open where the match is weak. Clone size, where shown, is once, few, many, or a class for clones that have expanded.

V	J	D	size	length	DNA	CDR3
TRBV20-1	TRBJ1-1	-	-	15	TGCAGTGCTAGAGTACCATTTGCACAGATCACTGAAGCTTTCTTT	CSARVPFAQITEAFF
TRBV6-5	TRBJ2-7	-	-	14	TGTGCCAGCAGTTATGTTGGCGCAGAAAACGAGCAGTACTTC	CASSYVGAENEQYF
TRBV7-2	TRBJ1-2	-	-	13	TGTGCCAGCAGCCCTACCCCCAGCACCGGCTACACCTTC	CASSPTPSTGYTF
TRBV3-1	TRBJ2-5	-	-	14	TGTGCCAGCAGCCAATCCTACTCGGGGGAGACCCAGTACTTC	CASSQSYSGETQYF
TRBV19	TRBJ1-1	-	-	14	TGTGCCAGTAGTTCCCCCAGGATGAACACTGAAGCTTTCTTT	CASSSPRMNTEAFF
TRBV29-1	TRBJ1-1	-	-	13	TGCAGCGTTGAGGACATCGATTACACTGAAGCTTTCTTT	CSVEDIDYTEAFF
TRBV30	TRBJ1-3	-	once	16	TGTGCCTGGAGTGAAAAACCTTCGCGCTCTGGAAACACCATATATTTT	CAWSEKPSRSGNTIYF
TRBV4-2	TRBJ1-2	TRBD1	-	13	TGTGCCAGCAGCCTAGACAGGGTTGATGGCTACACCTTC	CASSLDRVDGYTF
TRBV5-1	TRBJ1-2	-	-	16	TGCGCCAGCAGCTTCGGGACGGTTCACTCCCTCGATGGCTACACCTTC	CASSFGTVHSLDGYTF
TRBV4-1	TRBJ1-1	TRBD1	few	16	TGCGCCAGCAGCGTTTCTAATCCGGGACAGGGAACTGAAGCTTTCTTT	CASSVSNPGQGTEAFF
TRBV7-8	TRBJ1-1	-	few	11	TGTGCCAGCAGTATGGACACTGAAGCTTTCTTT	CASSMDTEAFF
TRBV7-2	TRBJ2-2	TRBD2	-	15	TGTGCCAGCAGCCAACTAGCGGGCCGTACCGGGGAGCTGTTTTTT	CASSQLAGRTGELFF
TRBV28	TRBJ2-1	-	-	16	TGTGTTGTAGTGCCTCCGACCGGGACTTCAAACAATGAGCAGTTCTTC	CVVVPPTGTSNNEQFF
TRBV5-1	TRBJ1-2	-	-	12	TGCGCCAGCAGCTTTTACAACATAGGCTACACCTTC	CASSFYNIGYTF
TRBV20-1	TRBJ2-1	TRBD2	-	15	TGCAGTTCGGAAAAGCCCAGCGGGAGCCTCGATGAGCAGTTCTTC	CSSEKPSGSLDEQFF
TRBV20-1	TRBJ2-2	TRBD2	-	16	TGCAGTGCTAGAGATCCTAGCGGGAGGGCCGCCGGGGAGCTGTTTTTT	CSARDPSGRAAGELFF
TRBV3-1	TRBJ2-1	TRBD2	-	15	TGTGCCAGCAGCCAAGGGCTAGCGGGGGGGTATGAGCAGTTCTTC	CASSQGLAGGYEQFF
TRBV7-3	TRBJ1-2	TRBD1	-	16	TGTGCCAGCAGCTTAGGGGGACAGGGGGCAGGCTATGGCTACACCTTC	CASSLGGQGAGYGYTF
TRBV29-1	TRBJ1-2	TRBD1	-	12	TGCAGCGTTGATCAGGGGGCAGGGGGCTACACCTTC	CSVDQGAGGYTF
TRBV20-1	TRBJ2-3	TRBD1	-	13	TGCAGTGCTAGTGACAGGGACGCCGATACGCAGTATTTT	CSASDRDADTQYF
TRBV2	TRBJ2-5	TRBD1	once	15	TGTGCCAGCAGCCCCGGGACAGGGAGATTTGAGACCCAGTACTTC	CASSPGTGRFETQYF
TRBV12-3/TRBV12-4	TRBJ2-3	-	once	16	TGTGCCAGCAGTTTAGGGGGCTCCCACTTCACAGATACGCAGTATTTT	CASSLGGSHFTDTQYF
TRBV6-1	TRBJ1-6	TRBD1	-	15	TGTGCCAGCAGTGAATTGGGACAGGCTAATTCACCCCTCCACTTT	CASSELGQANSPLHF
TRBV20-1	TRBJ2-7	TRBD1	-	12	TGCAGTGCCCCCGGACAGGCCTACGAGCAGTACTTC	CSAPGQAYEQYF
TRBV21-1	TRBJ1-6	-	-	11	TGTGCCAGCTCGCCGGAATCACCCCTCCACTTT	CASSPESPLHF
TRBV29-1	TRBJ1-4	-	-	11	TGCAGCTTCAGGGCTCGTGAAAAACTGTTTTTT	CSFRAREKLFF
TRBV6-4	TRBJ2-3	-	-	14	TGTGCCAGCAGGGCAACAGGGAGCACAGATACGCAGTATTTT	CASRATGSTDTQYF
TRBV20-1	TRBJ2-1	-	-	14	TGCAGTGCTAGACAGGGGAGCTCCTACAATGAGCAGTTCTTC	CSARQGSSYNEQFF
TRBV6-1	TRBJ2-1	-	-	17	TGTGCCAGCACCACCCCGCAGGGTAGGCCCTACTACAATGAGCAGTTCTTC	CASTTPQGRPYYNEQFF
TRBV6-5	TRBJ2-7	-	-	15	TGTGCCAGCAGCCCCTCCCGGGGGGCCGGTTACGAGCAGTACTTC	CASSPSRGAGYEQYF
TRBV4-2	TRBJ2-7	-	-	15	TGTGCCAGCAGCCAGACAGCTTCCAGCTCCTACGAGCAGTACTTC	CASSQTASSSYEQYF
TRBV29-1	TRBJ1-1	-	once	13	TGCAGCGTTGAAAGGCAAGTAGGTGCTGAAGCTTTCTTT	CSVERQVGAEAFF
TRBV12-3/TRBV12-4	TRBJ1-1	-	-	15	TGTGCCAGCAGTTCGATGACATTTGCGAACACTGAAGCTTTCTTT	CASSSMTFANTEAFF
TRBV5-1	TRBJ2-6	TRBD1	few	16	TGCGCCAGCAGCCCGGACAGGGGGCCTGGGGCCAACGTCCTGACTTTC	CASSPDRGPGANVLTF
TRBV28	TRBJ2-7	TRBD1	-	14	TGTGCCAGCAGTCCCGGACAGGGGTGGGACGAGCAGTACTTC	CASSPGQGWDEQYF